The clone carrying this T cell receptor (beta chain) turned up a few times. The data were produced by immunoSEQ multiplex PCR, yet TCRdb's version contains in-frame clones alone and is incomplete. The sample has approximately 220,000 clones, 80% to 85% seen once. The CDR3 spans 13 residues. The V end lost 0 bases, the J end lost 5 bases, and 10 bases lay between the germline ends. Germline lookup yields CDR1 GTSNPN and CDR2 SVGIG (reference sequence). This specimen comes from a study of blood T cell repertoires in COVID-19. The V gene is TRBV30, the J gene TRBJ1-1, with D unresolved. This clonotype was obtained from a middle-aged man with acute or convalescent COVID-19. Sequencing was done on a sample of peripheral blood. The CDR3, as DNA: TGTGCCTGGAGTGTGAGGGTGGGGACTGAAGCTTTCTTT. Translation: CAWSVRVGTEAFF.